Each of the 23 T cell receptor beta chains below was sequenced from the same sample in a study of T cell responses to AZD1222 COVID-19 vaccine (dated by TCRdb to the early 2020s). The meaning of the sample's time point label: baseline before first vaccination. Receptor libraries were prepared by the immunoSEQ multiplex PCR assay. Held by TCRdb, this immuneACCESS table contains in-frame sequences only and omits some clones. Under half of the omission traces to an unresolved V gene where checked; the cause of the rest is unknown. This sample comprises about 130,000 clones, about nine tenths of them detected only once. Of the sample, 6.5% to 8.5% falls within the top ten clones. Sequenced material: peripheral blood, taken on day 0 of AZD1222 vaccination. The receptors shown here come from an adult in good health.

V usage is TRBV28 and J usage is TRBJ1-6; possibly TRBD1 for D (6 bases). Germline V CDR1 and CDR2: MDHEN, SYDVKM. Trimming took 3 bases from V and 6 from J, leaving 12 bases between them. The CDR3 has 15 amino acids. The CDR3 reads CASSLGTGSNSPLHF. CDR3 coding DNA: TGTGCCAGCAGTTTGGGCACAGGGAGTAATTCACCCCTCCACTTT.

This clone was seen once. V is TRBV11-2 and J is TRBJ1-3; D gene ambiguous. This CDR3 is built from 13 residues. The germline V gene encodes CDR1 SGHAT and CDR2 FQNNGV. The V end lost 5 bases, the J end lost 4 bases, and 9 bases lay between the germline ends. CDR3 nucleotide sequence: TGTGCCAGCAGCCAGACATCCGGAAACACCATATATTTT. As protein: CASSQTSGNTIYF.

The V and J genes are TRBV12-5 and TRBJ2-5; a possible D gene is TRBD2 (5 bases). CDR1 and CDR2 (germline): LGHNT, FRNRAP. V gave up 6 bases and J gave up 0 bases, with 11 bases separating them. The CDR3 loop spans 14 amino acids. In nucleotides, the CDR3 is TGTGCTAGTGGCCCCCGGGGTAACCAAGAGACCCAGTACTTC. It codes for CASGPRGNQETQYF.

The table lists this clone with a count of one. This specimen includes other DNA sequences encoding the same CDR3. The V call is TRBV27, the J call TRBJ2-7, with D unresolved. CDR3 length: 13 residues. Germline CDR1 is MNHEY and CDR2 is SMNVEV (reference sequence). Trimming removed 2 bases from V and 2 bases from J, with 7 bases in between. This CDR3 reads CASSLRETYEQYF. The DNA of the CDR3 is TGTGCCAGCAGTTTAAGGGAAACCTACGAGCAGTACTTC.

This chain links TRBV27 with TRBJ1-1; maybe TRBD1 (5 bases). Trimming removed 3 bases from V and 7 bases from J, with 12 bases in between. Germline V gene lookup returns CDR1 MNHEY and CDR2 SMNVEV (reference sequence). This CDR3 has 13 residues. DNA for the CDR3: TGTGCCAGCAGTTTCCCCGGGAGGGGTGAAGCTTTCTTT. Translating gives CASSFPGRGEAFF.

This sequence joins TRBV24-1 and TRBJ2-3, with TRBD1 matching 9 bases. This CDR3 has 15 amino acids. With V trimmed by 6 bases and J by 4 bases, 7 bases remained unmatched. Germline values: CDR1 KGHDR, CDR2 SFDVKD. The CDR3 DNA is TGTGCCACCAGTCCGGGACAGGGTGGGGCAGATACGCAGTATTTT. Amino acids: CATSPGQGGADTQYF.

This rearrangement joins TRBV27 to TRBJ2-2; D remains unclear. This CDR3 spans 16 amino acids. Germline V lookup: CDR1 MNHEY, CDR2 SMNVEV (reference sequence). V was clipped by 8 bases and J by 0 bases, with 16 bases between them. CDR3 in amino acids: CASRVSWTANTGELFF. CDR3 in DNA: TGTGCCAGCCGGGTCAGTTGGACGGCGAACACCGGGGAGCTGTTTTTT.

The chain carries TRBV2 and TRBJ1-2; D unclear. Germline V gene sequence: CDR1 SNHLY, CDR2 FYNNEI. Trimming shortened V by 1 base and J by 1 base, and 16 bases separated the two germline ends. The CDR3 has 17 residues. CDR3: CASSEEGRRDFNYGYTF. DNA for the CDR3: TGTGCCAGCAGTGAAGAGGGCAGGAGAGATTTTAACTATGGCTACACCTTC.

This clone occurred once. V is TRBV12-3 or TRBV12-4 and J is TRBJ2-5, with D perhaps given as TRBD1 or TRBD2 (5 bases each). This CDR3 is 12 amino acids long. V shed 3 bases and J shed 4 bases, with 6 bases lying between them. CDR3 loop: CASSFGGETQYF. The CDR3 DNA is TGTGCCAGCAGTTTTGGGGGAGAGACCCAGTACTTC.

The J gene is TRBJ2-2, the V gene TRBV5-4; D gene unclear. The CDR3 is 13 amino acids. Germline CDR1 reads SGHNT; CDR2 reads YYREEE (reference sequence). The CDR3 sequence: CATAYSFTGELFF. Written as DNA, the CDR3 is TGTGCAACAGCGTACTCCTTCACCGGGGAGCTGTTTTTT.

The V gene is TRBV2, the J gene TRBJ1-1; 7 positions match TRBD1. Germline V gene lookup returns CDR1 SNHLY and CDR2 FYNNEI. Losses at the gene ends were 3 bases for V and 10 bases for J; bases not matched to a gene: 8. This CDR3 is built from 13 residues. The CDR3 here is CASSDRGSPGAFF. The CDR3, as DNA: TGTGCCAGCAGTGACAGGGGGTCGCCTGGAGCTTTCTTT.

This sequence joins TRBV4-1 and TRBJ1-2; D is ambiguous. Trimming took 0 bases from V and 8 from J, leaving 10 bases between them. The CDR3 loop spans 13 amino acids. CDR1 and CDR2 from the germline V gene are MGHRA and YSYEKL. The DNA of the CDR3 is TGCGCCAGCAGCCAAGACCCCCTCTTCGGCTACACCTTC. It is translated as CASSQDPLFGYTF.

V usage is TRBV7-2 and J usage is TRBJ2-7; 10 positions agree with TRBD1. CDR1 is SGHTA, CDR2 FQGNSA, per germline. The CDR3 length is 15 residues. Losses at the gene ends were 3 bases for V and 0 bases for J; bases not matched to a gene: 2. CDR3 nucleotide sequence: TGTGCCAGCAGCTTCGGGGACAGGGGCTCCTACGAGCAGTACTTC. Protein: CASSFGDRGSYEQYF.

This chain links TRBV27 with TRBJ2-3; 9 bases are a match to TRBD2. This CDR3 contains 16 residues. V shed 1 base and J 1 base; nucleotides not matched to a gene: 3. Germline V gene sequence: CDR1 MNHEY, CDR2 SMNVEV (reference sequence). The CDR3: CASSLLVAGGTDTQYF. CDR3 nucleotide sequence: TGTGCCAGCAGTTTATTGGTAGCGGGAGGCACAGATACGCAGTATTTT.

The J gene is TRBJ1-5, the V gene TRBV5-1, with D possibly being TRBD1 (5 bases). Germline V gene lookup returns CDR1 SGHRS and CDR2 YFSETQ. The CDR3 has 15 amino acids. Trimming took 0 bases from V and 3 from J, leaving 10 bases between them. Here the CDR3 reads CASSLAGTVNQPQHF. CDR3 DNA sequence: TGCGCCAGCAGCTTGGCCGGGACGGTCAATCAGCCCCAGCATTTT.

The rearrangement uses TRBV5-1 and TRBJ1-4, with D perhaps TRBD1 (6 bases). V lost 3 bases and J 0 bases, leaving 12 bases between the germline ends. CDR1 is SGHRS, CDR2 YFSETQ, per germline. This CDR3 has 16 residues. The CDR3 here is CASSSGQQSTNEKLFF. The CDR3 nucleotides are TGCGCCAGCAGCTCCGGACAGCAGTCAACTAATGAAAAACTGTTTTTT.

The chain recombines TRBV9 with TRBJ2-4; 9 nucleotides agree with TRBD1. The CDR3 totals 14 residues. Germline V gives CDR1 SGDLS, CDR2 YYNGEE. J lost 5 bases, V lost 4 bases, and 4 bases had no gene match. The CDR3: CASSPRTGENIQYF. CDR3 in DNA: TGTGCCAGCAGCCCCCGGACAGGGGAAAACATTCAGTACTTC.

The chain joins TRBV29-1 to TRBJ2-7; TRBD1 might be the D (6 bases). The length of the CDR3 is 14 residues. Trimming removed 3 bases from V and 0 bases from J, with 12 bases in between. Looked up from germline, CDR1 is SQVTM and CDR2 is ANQGSEA. The CDR3 coding sequence is TGCAGCGTTGATGTTTCAGGGGACTCCTACGAGCAGTACTTC. This encodes CSVDVSGDSYEQYF.

The chain recombines TRBV27 with TRBJ1-1; no reliable D call. This CDR3 has 15 amino acids. Trimming stripped 0 bases from V and 0 bases from J, with 8 bases between. Germline V gene data show CDR1 as MNHEY and CDR2 as SMNVEV (reference sequence). The CDR3 reads CASSLSGSMNTEAFF. The CDR3 coding sequence is TGTGCCAGCAGTTTATCAGGGAGTATGAACACTGAAGCTTTCTTT.

The chain has TRBV5-6 and TRBJ2-1; D not resolved. CDR3 length: 13 amino acids. V lost 2 bases, J lost 7 bases, and 10 bases lay in between. Germline V gene lookup returns CDR1 SGHDT and CDR2 YYEEEE. As DNA, the CDR3 is TGTGCCAGCAGCTTACCCTCTGGGAATGAGCAGTTCTTC. This translates into CASSLPSGNEQFF.

This chain connects TRBV6-5 to TRBJ1-1, with D possibly being TRBD1 (5 bases). The ends were cut back, 4 bases at V and 3 bases at J, with 12 bases in the middle. This CDR3 comprises 14 residues. The germline V gene encodes CDR1 MNHEY and CDR2 SVGAGI. In DNA, the CDR3 is TGTGCCAGCAGTTTAGGGGACGGTTACACTGAAGCTTTCTTT. Translated, it gives CASSLGDGYTEAFF.

DNA of the CDR3: TGTGCCATCAGTGATCCCCTAGCGGGGTTGGAGGATACGCAGTATTTT. As protein: CAISDPLAGLEDTQYF. This chain joins TRBV10-3 and TRBJ2-3, with 9 bases matching TRBD2. The CDR3 runs to 16 residues. Per the germline V gene, CDR1 is ENHRY and CDR2 is SYGVKD. The junction had 10 bases not matched to a gene; V was cut back by 3 bases and J by 6 bases.

The V gene is TRBV7-2, the J gene TRBJ1-3, with no clear D. Germline-derived CDR1 and CDR2 are SGHTA and FQGNSA. CDR3 length: 15 residues. Trimming pared 0 bases from V and 3 bases from J, leaving 9 bases between. CDR3 in DNA: TGTGCCAGCAGCTTAGCTGGGTTGGGTGGAAACACCATATATTTT. Translated: CASSLAGLGGNTIYF.